This is a list of T cell receptor beta chains from one sample in a study of cytomegalovirus exposure and HLA in healthy donors. TCRdb's table, derived via immunoSEQ multiplex PCR, lists solely in-frame clones and lacks some. With some 160,000 clones in the sample, the ten largest clones hold roughly 2%. Sequencing was done on a sample of PBMCs. These receptors came from a man in his thirties or forties in good health and CMV-seronegative. Both conserved end residues are part of each CDR3. The D gene is left open where the match is weak.

>TRBV4-1|TRBJ2-7|TRBD1|14
CASSTKKQGYEQYF
TGCGCCAGCAGTACTAAAAAACAGGGGTACGAGCAGTACTTC
>TRBV5-4|TRBJ2-3|TRBD2|16
CASTLLTSGRADTQYF
TGTGCCAGCACTCTCCTCACTAGCGGGAGAGCAGATACGCAGTATTTT
>TRBV7-2|TRBJ1-1|TRBD1|12
CASSRDRGYAFF
TGTGCCAGCAGCCGGGACAGGGGGTATGCTTTCTTT
>TRBV15|TRBJ2-7|TRBD2|15
CATSTRLAGLHEQYF
TGTGCCACCAGCACGAGACTAGCGGGACTCCACGAGCAGTACTTC
>TRBV9|TRBJ1-2|TRBD1|13
CASSPGTGGSYTF
TGTGCCAGCAGCCCTGGGACAGGGGGCTCCTACACCTTC
>TRBV20-1|TRBJ2-7|-|11
CSIEASYEQYF
TGCAGCATCGAAGCCTCCTACGAGCAGTACTTC
>TRBV18|TRBJ2-6|TRBD1|17
CASSPDRGRSGANVLTF
TGTGCCAGCTCTCCCGACAGGGGGCGATCCGGGGCCAACGTCCTGACTTTC
>TRBV7-9|TRBJ2-5|TRBD2|18
CASRLDRRSGAYQETQYF
TGTGCCAGCAGATTGGATAGACGGAGCGGGGCATACCAAGAGACCCAGTACTTC
>TRBV6-1|TRBJ1-1|TRBD1|15
CASRDSPRQGAEAFF
TGTGCCAGCAGGGACTCCCCTCGGCAGGGGGCCGAAGCTTTCTTT
>TRBV5-4|TRBJ2-1|TRBD1|16
CASSSSDRGIYNEQFF
TGTGCCAGCAGCTCGTCGGACAGGGGTATCTACAATGAGCAGTTCTTC
>TRBV28|TRBJ2-7|TRBD2|14
CASRSSGTRNEQYF
TGTGCCAGCAGGAGTAGCGGGACCAGAAACGAGCAGTACTTC
>TRBV11-3|TRBJ2-1|TRBD1|17
CASSAPTGGGLYNEQFF
TGTGCCAGCAGCGCCCCTACAGGGGGCGGACTATACAATGAGCAGTTCTTC
>TRBV5-1|TRBJ1-4|TRBD1|18
CASSPGTGAWATNEKLFF
TGCGCCAGCAGCCCCGGAACAGGGGCGTGGGCAACTAATGAAAAACTGTTTTTT
>TRBV29-1|TRBJ1-1|-|17
CSVERGWGGIGNTEAFF
TGCAGCGTTGAACGGGGGTGGGGGGGGATCGGGAACACTGAAGCTTTCTTT
>TRBV5-1|TRBJ1-2|TRBD1|14
CASSLGDRDYGYTF
TGCGCCAGCAGCTTGGGGGACAGGGACTATGGCTACACCTTC
>TRBV7-3|TRBJ1-2|TRBD1|16
CASSRGGQGEPYGYTF
TGTGCCAGCAGCCGCGGCGGACAGGGGGAACCCTATGGCTACACCTTC
>TRBV5-1|TRBJ2-7|TRBD1|14
CASSYRDSPYEQYF
TGCGCCAGCAGCTACCGGGACAGTCCCTACGAGCAGTACTTC
>TRBV28|TRBJ1-5|-|13
CASKTTGNQPQHF
TGTGCCAGCAAGACTACAGGGAATCAGCCCCAGCATTTT
>TRBV7-8|TRBJ1-2|TRBD1|16
CASSLRQGRGREGYTF
TGTGCCAGCAGCTTAAGACAGGGAAGGGGCCGGGAGGGCTACACCTTC
>TRBV11-2|TRBJ2-7|-|15
CASHSSGGGSRKQYF
TGTGCCAGCCATTCTTCCGGGGGCGGGAGTAGAAAGCAGTACTTC
>TRBV5-1|TRBJ2-7|-|14
CASSLAGVGYEQYF
TGCGCCAGCAGCTTGGCAGGGGTTGGCTACGAGCAGTACTTC
>TRBV7-2|TRBJ2-1|TRBD2|18
CASSLRTSGHPRSNEQFF
TGTGCCAGCAGCCTTCGGACTAGCGGACACCCACGTAGCAATGAGCAGTTCTTC
>TRBV2|TRBJ2-3|-|14
CASSDSSSTDTQYF
TGTGCCAGCAGTGACTCCTCTAGCACAGATACGCAGTATTTT
>TRBV19|TRBJ2-7|TRBD1|13
CASSPRDSYEQYF
TGTGCCAGTAGTCCCCGGGACAGCTACGAGCAGTACTTC
>TRBV5-1|TRBJ1-4|TRBD1|15
CASSPGTDTNEKLFF
TGCGCCAGCAGCCCTGGGACAGATACTAATGAAAAACTGTTTTTT
>TRBV9|TRBJ2-3|TRBD2|17
CASSPGTSGRVQDTQYF
TGTGCCAGCAGCCCCGGGACTAGCGGGAGAGTTCAAGATACGCAGTATTTT
>TRBV5-1|TRBJ2-5|-|12
CASSFPGETQYF
TGCGCCAGCAGCTTCCCAGGGGAGACCCAGTACTTC